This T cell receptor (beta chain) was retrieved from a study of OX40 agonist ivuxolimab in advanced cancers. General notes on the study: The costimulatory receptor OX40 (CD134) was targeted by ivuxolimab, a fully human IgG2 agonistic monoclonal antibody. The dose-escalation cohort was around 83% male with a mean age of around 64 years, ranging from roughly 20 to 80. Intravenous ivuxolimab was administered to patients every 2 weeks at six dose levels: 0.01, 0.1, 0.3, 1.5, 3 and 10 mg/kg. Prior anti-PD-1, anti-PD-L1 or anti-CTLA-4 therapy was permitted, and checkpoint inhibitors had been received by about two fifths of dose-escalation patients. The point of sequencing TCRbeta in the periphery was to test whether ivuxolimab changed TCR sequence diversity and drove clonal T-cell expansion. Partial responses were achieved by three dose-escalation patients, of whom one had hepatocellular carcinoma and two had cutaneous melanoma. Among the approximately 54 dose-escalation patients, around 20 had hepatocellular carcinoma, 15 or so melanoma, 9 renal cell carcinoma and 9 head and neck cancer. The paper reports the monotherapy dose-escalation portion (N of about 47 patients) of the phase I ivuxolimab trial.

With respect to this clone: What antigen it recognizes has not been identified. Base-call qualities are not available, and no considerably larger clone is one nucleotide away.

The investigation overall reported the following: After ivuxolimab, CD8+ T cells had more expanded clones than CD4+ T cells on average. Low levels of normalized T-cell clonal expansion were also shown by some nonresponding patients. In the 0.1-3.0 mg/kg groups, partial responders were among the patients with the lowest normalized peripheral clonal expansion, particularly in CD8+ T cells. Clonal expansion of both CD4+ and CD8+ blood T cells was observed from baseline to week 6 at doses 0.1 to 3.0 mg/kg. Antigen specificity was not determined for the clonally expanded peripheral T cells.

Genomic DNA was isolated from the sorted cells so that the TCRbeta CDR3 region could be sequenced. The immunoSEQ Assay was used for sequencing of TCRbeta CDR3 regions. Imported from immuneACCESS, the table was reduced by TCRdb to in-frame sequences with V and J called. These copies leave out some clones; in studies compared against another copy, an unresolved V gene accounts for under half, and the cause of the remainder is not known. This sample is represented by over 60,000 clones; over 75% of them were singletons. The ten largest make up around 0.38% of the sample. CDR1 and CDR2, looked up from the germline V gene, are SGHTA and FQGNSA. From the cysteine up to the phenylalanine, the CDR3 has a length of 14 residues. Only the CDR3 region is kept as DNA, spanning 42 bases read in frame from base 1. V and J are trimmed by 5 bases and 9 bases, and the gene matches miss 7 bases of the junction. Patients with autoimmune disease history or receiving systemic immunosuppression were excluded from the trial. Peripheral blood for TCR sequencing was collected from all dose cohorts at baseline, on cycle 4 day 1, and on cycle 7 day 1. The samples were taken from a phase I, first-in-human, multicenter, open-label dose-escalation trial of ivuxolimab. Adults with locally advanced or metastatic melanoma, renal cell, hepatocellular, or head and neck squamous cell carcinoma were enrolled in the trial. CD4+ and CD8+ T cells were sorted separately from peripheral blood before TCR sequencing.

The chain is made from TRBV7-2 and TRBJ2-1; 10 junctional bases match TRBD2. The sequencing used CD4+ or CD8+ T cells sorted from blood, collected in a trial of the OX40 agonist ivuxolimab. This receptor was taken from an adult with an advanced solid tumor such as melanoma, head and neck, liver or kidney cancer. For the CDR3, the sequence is CASSRGLAFGEQFF. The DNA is TGTGCCAGCAGCCGGGGACTAGCGTTCGGTGAGCAGTTCTTC. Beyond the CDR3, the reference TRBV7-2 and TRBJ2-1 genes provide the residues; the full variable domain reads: GAGVSQSPSNKVTEKGKDVELRCDPISGHTALYWYRQSLGQGLEFLIYFQGNSAPDKSGLPSDRFSAERTGGSVSTLTIQRTQQEDSAVYLCASSRGLAFGEQFFGPGTRLTVL.